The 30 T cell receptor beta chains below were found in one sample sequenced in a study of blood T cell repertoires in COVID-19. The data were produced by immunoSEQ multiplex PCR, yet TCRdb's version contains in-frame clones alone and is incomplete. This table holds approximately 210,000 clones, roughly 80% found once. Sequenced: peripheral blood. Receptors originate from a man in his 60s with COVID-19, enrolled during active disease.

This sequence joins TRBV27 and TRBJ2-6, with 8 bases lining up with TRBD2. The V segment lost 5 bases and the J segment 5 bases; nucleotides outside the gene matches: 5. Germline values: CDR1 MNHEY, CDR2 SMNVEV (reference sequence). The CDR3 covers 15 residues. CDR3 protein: CASSGTRGRANVLTF. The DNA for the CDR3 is TGTGCCAGCAGTGGGACTAGGGGTCGGGCCAACGTCCTGACTTTC. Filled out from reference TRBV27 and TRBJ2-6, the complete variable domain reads EAQVTQNPRYLITVTGKKLTVTCSQNMNHEYMSWYRQDPGLGLRQIYYSMNVEVTDKGDVPEGYKVSRKEKRNFPLILESPSPNQTSLYFCASSGTRGRANVLTFGAGSRLTVL.

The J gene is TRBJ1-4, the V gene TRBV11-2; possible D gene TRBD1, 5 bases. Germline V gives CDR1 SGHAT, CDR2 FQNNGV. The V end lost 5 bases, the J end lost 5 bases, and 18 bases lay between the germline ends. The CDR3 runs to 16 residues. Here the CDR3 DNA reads TGTGCCAGCAGCCCTAGTGTACGACAGAGAAATGAAAAACTGTTTTTT. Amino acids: CASSPSVRQRNEKLFF.

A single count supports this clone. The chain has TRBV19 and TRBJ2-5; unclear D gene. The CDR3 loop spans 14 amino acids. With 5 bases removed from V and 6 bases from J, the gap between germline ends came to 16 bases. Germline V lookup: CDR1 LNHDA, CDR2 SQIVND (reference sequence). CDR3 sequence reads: CASSFLTSRKTQYF. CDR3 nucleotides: TGTGCCAGTAGTTTTTTGACAAGTCGAAAGACCCAGTACTTC.

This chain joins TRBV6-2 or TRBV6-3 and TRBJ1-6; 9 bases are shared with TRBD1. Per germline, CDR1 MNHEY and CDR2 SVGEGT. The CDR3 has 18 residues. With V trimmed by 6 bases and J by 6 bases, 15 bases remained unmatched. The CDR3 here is CASSPRGDRVSGNSPLHF. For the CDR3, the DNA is TGTGCCAGCAGCCCTCGCGGGGACAGGGTCAGTGGTAATTCACCCCTCCACTTT.

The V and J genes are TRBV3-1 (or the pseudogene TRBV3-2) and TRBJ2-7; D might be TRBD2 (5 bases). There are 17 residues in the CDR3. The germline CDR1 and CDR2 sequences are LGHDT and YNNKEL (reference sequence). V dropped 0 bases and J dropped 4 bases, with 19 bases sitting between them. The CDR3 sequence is CASSQDRISGGFYEQYF. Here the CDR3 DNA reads TGTGCCAGCAGCCAAGATCGGATAAGCGGTGGGTTTTACGAGCAGTACTTC.

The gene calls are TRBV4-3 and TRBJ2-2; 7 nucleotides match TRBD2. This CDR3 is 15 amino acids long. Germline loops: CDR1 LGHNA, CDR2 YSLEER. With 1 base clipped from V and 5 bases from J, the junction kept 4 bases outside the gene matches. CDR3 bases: TGCGCCAGCAGCCAAGCCGGGAGGAGGACCGGGGAGCTGTTTTTT. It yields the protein CASSQAGRRTGELFF.

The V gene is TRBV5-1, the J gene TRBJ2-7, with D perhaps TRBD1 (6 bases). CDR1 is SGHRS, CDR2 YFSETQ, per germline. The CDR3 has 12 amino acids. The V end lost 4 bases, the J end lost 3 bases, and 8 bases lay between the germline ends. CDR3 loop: CASSGTIYEQYF. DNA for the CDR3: TGCGCCAGCAGCGGGACAATCTACGAGCAGTACTTC.

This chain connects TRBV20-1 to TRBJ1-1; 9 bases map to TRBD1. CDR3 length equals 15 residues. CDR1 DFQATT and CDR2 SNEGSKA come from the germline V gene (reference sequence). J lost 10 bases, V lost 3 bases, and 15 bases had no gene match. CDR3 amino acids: CSASSGQGQWVRAFF. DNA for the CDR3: TGCAGTGCTAGTTCGGGACAGGGTCAGTGGGTGAGAGCTTTCTTT.

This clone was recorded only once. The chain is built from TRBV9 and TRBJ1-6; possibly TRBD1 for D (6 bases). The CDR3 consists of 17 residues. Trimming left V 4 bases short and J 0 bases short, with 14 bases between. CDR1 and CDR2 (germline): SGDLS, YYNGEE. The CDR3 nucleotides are TGTGCCAGCAGCTCCCGGGACAAGAGCTCCTATAATTCACCCCTCCACTTT. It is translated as CASSSRDKSSYNSPLHF.

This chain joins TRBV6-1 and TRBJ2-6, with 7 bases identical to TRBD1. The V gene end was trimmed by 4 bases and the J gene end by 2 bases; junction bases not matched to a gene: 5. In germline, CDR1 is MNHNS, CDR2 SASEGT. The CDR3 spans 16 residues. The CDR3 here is CASSAKGTAGANVLTF. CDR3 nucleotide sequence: TGTGCCAGCAGTGCAAAGGGGACAGCTGGGGCCAACGTCCTGACTTTC.

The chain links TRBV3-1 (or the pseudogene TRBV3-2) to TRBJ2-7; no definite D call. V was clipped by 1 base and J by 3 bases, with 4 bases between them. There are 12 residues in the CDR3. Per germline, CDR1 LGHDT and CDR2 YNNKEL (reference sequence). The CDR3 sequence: CASSQVSYEQYF. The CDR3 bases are TGTGCCAGCAGCCAAGTCAGCTACGAGCAGTACTTC.

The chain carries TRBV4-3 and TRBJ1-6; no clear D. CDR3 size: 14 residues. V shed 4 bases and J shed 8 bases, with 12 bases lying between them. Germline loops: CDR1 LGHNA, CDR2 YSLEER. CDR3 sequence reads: CASSLHGIYSPLHF. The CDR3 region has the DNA TGCGCCAGCAGCCTACACGGGATTTATTCACCCCTCCACTTT.

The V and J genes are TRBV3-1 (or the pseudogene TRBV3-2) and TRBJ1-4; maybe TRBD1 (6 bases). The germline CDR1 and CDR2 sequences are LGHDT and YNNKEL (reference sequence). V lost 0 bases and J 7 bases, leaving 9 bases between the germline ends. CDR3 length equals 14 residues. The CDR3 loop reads CASSQEGGGEKLFF. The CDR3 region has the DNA TGTGCCAGCAGCCAAGAAGGGGGGGGTGAAAAACTGTTTTTT.

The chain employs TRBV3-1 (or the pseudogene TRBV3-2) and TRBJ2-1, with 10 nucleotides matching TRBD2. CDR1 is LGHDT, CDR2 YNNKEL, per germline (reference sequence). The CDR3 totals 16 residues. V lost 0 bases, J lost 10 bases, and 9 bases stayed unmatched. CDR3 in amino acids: CASSQESSGRLREQFF. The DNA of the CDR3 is TGTGCCAGCAGCCAAGAGTCTAGCGGGAGATTGCGAGAGCAGTTCTTC.

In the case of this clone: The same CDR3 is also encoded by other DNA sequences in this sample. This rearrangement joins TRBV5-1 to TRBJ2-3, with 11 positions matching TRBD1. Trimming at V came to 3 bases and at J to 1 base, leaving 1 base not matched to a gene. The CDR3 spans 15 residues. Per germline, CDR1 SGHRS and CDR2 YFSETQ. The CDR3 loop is CASSSGQGGTDTQYF. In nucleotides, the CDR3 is TGCGCCAGCAGCTCGGGACAGGGGGGCACAGATACGCAGTATTTT.

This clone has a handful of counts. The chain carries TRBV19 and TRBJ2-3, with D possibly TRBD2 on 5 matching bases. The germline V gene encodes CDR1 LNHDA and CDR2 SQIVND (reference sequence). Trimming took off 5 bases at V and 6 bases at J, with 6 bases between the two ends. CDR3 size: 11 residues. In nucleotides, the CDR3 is TGTGCCAGTAGTGAGGGTGATACGCAGTATTTT. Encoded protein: CASSEGDTQYF.

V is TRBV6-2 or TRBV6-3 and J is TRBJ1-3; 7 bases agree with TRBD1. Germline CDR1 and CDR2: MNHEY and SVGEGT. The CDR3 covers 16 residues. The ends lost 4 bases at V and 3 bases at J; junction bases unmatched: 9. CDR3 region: CASSSTGTVYGNTIYF. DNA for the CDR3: TGTGCCAGCAGTTCTACCGGGACAGTCTATGGAAACACCATATATTTT.

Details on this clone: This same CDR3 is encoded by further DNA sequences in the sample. Written as DNA, the CDR3 is TGCGCCAGCAGTGAGTCCGGGACAGGGGGAAATGAGCAGTTCTTC. Translated, it gives CASSESGTGGNEQFF. The chain carries TRBV10-1 and TRBJ2-1, with 11 bases aligning to TRBD1. CDR1 is WNHNN, CDR2 SYGVQD, per germline (reference sequence). The CDR3 extends over 15 amino acids. V shed 0 bases, J shed 7 bases, and the junction held 2 bases outside the gene matches.

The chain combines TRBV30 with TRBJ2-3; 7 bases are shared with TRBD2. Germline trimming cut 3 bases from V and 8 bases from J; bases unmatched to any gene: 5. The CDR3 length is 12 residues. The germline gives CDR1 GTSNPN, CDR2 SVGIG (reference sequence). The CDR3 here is CAWRKTGGTQYF. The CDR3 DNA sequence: TGTGCCTGGAGAAAGACGGGGGGTACGCAGTATTTT.

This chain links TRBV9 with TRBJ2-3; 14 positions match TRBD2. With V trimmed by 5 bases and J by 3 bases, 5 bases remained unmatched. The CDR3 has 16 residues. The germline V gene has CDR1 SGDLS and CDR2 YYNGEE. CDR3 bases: TGTGCCAGCAGTCGACTAGCGGGAGGGATTACAGATACGCAGTATTTT. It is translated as CASSRLAGGITDTQYF.

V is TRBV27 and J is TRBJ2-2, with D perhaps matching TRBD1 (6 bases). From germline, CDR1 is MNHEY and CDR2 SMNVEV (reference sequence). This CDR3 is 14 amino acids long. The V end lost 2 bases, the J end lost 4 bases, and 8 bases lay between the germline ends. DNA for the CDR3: TGTGCCAGCAGTTTAACAGGGCGCACCGGGGAGCTGTTTTTT. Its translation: CASSLTGRTGELFF.

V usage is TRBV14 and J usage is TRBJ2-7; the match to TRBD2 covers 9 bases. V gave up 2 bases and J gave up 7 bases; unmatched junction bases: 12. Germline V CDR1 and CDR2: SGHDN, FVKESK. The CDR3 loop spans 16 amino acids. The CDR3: CASSQLPGLASGEQYF. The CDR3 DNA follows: TGTGCCAGCAGCCAACTTCCGGGACTAGCAAGCGGTGAGCAGTACTTC. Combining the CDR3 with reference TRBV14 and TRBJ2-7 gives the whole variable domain EAGVTQFPSHSVIEKGQTVTLRCDPISGHDNLYWYRRVMGKEIKFLLHFVKESKQDESGMPNNRFLAERTGGTYSTLKVQPAELEDSGVYFCASSQLPGLASGEQYFGPGTRLTVT.

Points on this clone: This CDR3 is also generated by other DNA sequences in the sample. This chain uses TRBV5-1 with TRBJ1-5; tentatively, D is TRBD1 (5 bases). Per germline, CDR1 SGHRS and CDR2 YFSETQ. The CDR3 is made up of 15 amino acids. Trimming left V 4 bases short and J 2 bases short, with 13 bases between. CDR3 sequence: CASSPSGGRNQPQHF. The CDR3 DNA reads TGCGCCAGCAGCCCTTCGGGGGGTCGCAATCAGCCCCAGCATTTT. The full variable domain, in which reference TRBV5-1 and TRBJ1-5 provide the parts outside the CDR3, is KAGVTQTPRYLIKTRGQQVTLSCSPISGHRSVSWYQQTPGQGLQFLFEYFSETQRNKGNFPGRFSGRQFSNSRSEMNVSTLELGDSALYLCASSPSGGRNQPQHFGDGTRLSIL.

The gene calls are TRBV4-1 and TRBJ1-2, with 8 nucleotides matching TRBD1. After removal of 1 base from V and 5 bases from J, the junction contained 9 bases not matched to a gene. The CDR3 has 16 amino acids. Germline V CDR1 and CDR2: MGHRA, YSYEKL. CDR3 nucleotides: TGCGCCAGCAGCCAAGGCCTTGGACAGGGTAATTATGGCTACACCTTC. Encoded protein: CASSQGLGQGNYGYTF.

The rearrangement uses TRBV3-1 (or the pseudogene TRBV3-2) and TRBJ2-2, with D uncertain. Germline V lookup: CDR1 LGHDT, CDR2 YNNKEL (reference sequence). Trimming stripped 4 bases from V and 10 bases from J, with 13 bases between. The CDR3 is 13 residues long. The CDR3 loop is CASSPRSPPELFF. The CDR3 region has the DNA TGTGCCAGCAGCCCTCGGTCCCCCCCGGAGCTGTTTTTT.

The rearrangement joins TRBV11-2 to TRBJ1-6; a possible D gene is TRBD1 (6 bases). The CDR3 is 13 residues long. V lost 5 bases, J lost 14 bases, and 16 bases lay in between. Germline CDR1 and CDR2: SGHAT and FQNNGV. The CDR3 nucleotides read TGTGCCAGCAGCCCGGCGGGCCCAGGGGCCCTCCACTTT. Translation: CASSPAGPGALHF.

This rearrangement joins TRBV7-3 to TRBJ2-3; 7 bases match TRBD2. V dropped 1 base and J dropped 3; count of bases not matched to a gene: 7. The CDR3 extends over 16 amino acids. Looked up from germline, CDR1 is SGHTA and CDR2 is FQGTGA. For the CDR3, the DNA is TGTGCCAGCAGCTTAAGACGTAGCGGGCCTACAGATACGCAGTATTTT. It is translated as CASSLRRSGPTDTQYF.

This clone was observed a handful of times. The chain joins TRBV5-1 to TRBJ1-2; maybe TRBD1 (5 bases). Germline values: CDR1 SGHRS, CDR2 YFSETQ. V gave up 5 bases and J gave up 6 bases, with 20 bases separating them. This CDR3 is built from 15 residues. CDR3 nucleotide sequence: TGCGCCAGCAGACCGGCGGCCAGGGAAGATGATGGCTACACCTTC. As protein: CASRPAAREDDGYTF. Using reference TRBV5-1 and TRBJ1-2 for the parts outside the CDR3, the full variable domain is KAGVTQTPRYLIKTRGQQVTLSCSPISGHRSVSWYQQTPGQGLQFLFEYFSETQRNKGNFPGRFSGRQFSNSRSEMNVSTLELGDSALYLCASRPAAREDDGYTFGSGTRLTVV.

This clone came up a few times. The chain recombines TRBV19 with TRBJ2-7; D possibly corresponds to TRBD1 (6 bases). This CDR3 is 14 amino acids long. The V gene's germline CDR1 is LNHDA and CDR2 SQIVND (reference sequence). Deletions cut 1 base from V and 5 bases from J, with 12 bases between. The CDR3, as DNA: TGTGCCAGTAGTATAGGCAACAGGGTCCACGAGCAGTACTTC. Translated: CASSIGNRVHEQYF.

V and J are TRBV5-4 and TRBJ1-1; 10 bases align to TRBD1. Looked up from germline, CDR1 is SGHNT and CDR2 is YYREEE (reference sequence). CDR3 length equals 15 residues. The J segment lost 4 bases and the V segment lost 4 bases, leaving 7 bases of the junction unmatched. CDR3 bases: TGTGCCAGCAGCCCCCGGGACAGGGGTTCCACTGAAGCTTTCTTT. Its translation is CASSPRDRGSTEAFF. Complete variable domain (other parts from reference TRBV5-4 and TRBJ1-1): ETGVTQSPTHLIKTRGQQVTLRCSSQSGHNTVSWYQQALGQGPQFIFQYYREEENGRGNFPPRFSGLQFPNYSSELNVNALELDDSALYLCASSPRDRGSTEAFFGQGTRLTVV.